A selection of T cell receptor beta chains follows, all from one sample in a study of blood T cell repertoires in COVID-19. The method was immunoSEQ multiplex PCR; TCRdb's version includes in-frame clones alone and lacks a portion of them. This table holds about 87,000 clones, 80% to 90% found once. Sequencing input: peripheral blood. These receptors all come from an older woman with acute or convalescent COVID-19. CDR3s include the opening cysteine and the closing phenylalanine or tryptophan. A D gene is named only where the DNA matches it firmly. A row's size may be missing; if present it is once, few, many or a size class.

clone_size	cdr3_length	v_call	j_call	d_call	cdr3_aa	cdr3_nt
few	15	TRBV2	TRBJ2-2	TRBD2	CASSAPTSGFGELFF	TGTGCCAGCAGTGCGCCCACTAGCGGGTTCGGGGAGCTGTTTTTT
-	12	TRBV11-3	TRBJ2-6	TRBD1	CASDRGSDVLTF	TGTGCCAGCGACAGGGGATCCGACGTCCTGACTTTC
-	13	TRBV19	TRBJ2-7	-	CASSIHTRSEQYF	TGTGCCAGTAGTATTCATACACGTTCCGAGCAGTACTTC
-	14	TRBV11-2	TRBJ2-1	-	CASSLGLGVYEQFF	TGTGCCAGCAGCTTAGGGCTTGGTGTCTATGAGCAGTTCTTC
few	15	TRBV27	TRBJ2-7	-	CASSSDRLPSYEQYF	TGTGCCAGCAGTTCCGACAGGTTACCCTCCTACGAGCAGTACTTC
-	11	TRBV20-1	TRBJ2-7	-	CSAGSVLEQYF	TGCAGTGCTGGCTCTGTGCTCGAGCAGTACTTC
-	15	TRBV7-2	TRBJ1-2	-	CASSLVWEGGYGYTF	TGTGCCAGCAGCTTAGTGTGGGAGGGGGGCTATGGCTACACCTTC
-	14	TRBV11-3	TRBJ1-3	-	CASSLGGPGNTIYF	TGTGCCAGCAGCTTGGGCGGGCCTGGAAACACCATATATTTT
-	13	TRBV30	TRBJ2-7	-	CAWSVRNSDEQYF	TGTGCCTGGAGTGTACGAAATTCGGACGAGCAGTACTTC
-	17	TRBV4-3	TRBJ2-1	-	CASSQDPAGHSYNEQFF	TGCGCCAGCAGCCAAGATCCCGCAGGCCACTCCTACAATGAGCAGTTCTTC
-	15	TRBV7-9	TRBJ2-3	TRBD2	CASSLGREGPDTQYF	TGTGCCAGCAGCTTAGGGAGGGAGGGGCCAGATACGCAGTATTTT
once	15	TRBV25-1	TRBJ1-2	TRBD1	CASSYRDREGYGYTF	TGTGCCAGCAGTTACCGGGACAGGGAGGGTTATGGCTACACCTTC
-	16	TRBV19	TRBJ2-1	TRBD2	CASSSPFGGRVNEQFF	TGTGCCAGTAGTAGCCCGTTTGGGGGGAGGGTCAATGAGCAGTTCTTC
-	15	TRBV30	TRBJ1-6	TRBD1	CAWSVQGAYNSPLHF	TGTGCCTGGAGTGTACAGGGGGCCTATAATTCACCCCTCCACTTT
-	13	TRBV10-3	TRBJ2-5	-	CAITRGSGETQYF	TGTGCCATCACTAGGGGGAGTGGAGAGACCCAGTACTTC
-	13	TRBV12-3/TRBV12-4	TRBJ1-2	-	CASSSTARRGYTF	TGTGCCAGCAGCTCTACAGCTCGACGTGGCTACACCTTC
-	16	TRBV27	TRBJ1-4	-	CASSLSSGQRMEKLFF	TGTGCCAGCAGTTTATCATCCGGGCAGCGGATGGAAAAACTGTTTTTT
-	18	TRBV27	TRBJ2-1	TRBD1	CASSFRTGYASSYNEQFF	TGTGCCAGCAGTTTCCGGACAGGGTATGCAAGCTCCTACAATGAGCAGTTCTTC
-	15	TRBV5-4	TRBJ2-5	TRBD2	CASSLASGSSETQYF	TGTGCCAGCAGCTTGGCTAGCGGGAGCAGTGAGACCCAGTACTTC
-	18	TRBV6-4	TRBJ1-4	TRBD1	CASSETGTGSSRNEKLFF	TGTGCCAGCAGTGAAACCGGGACAGGCTCGAGTCGGAATGAAAAACTGTTTTTT
-	15	TRBV28	TRBJ2-1	TRBD2	CASSLSGRTYNEQFF	TGTGCCAGCAGTTTAAGCGGGAGAACCTACAATGAGCAGTTCTTC
few	11	TRBV2	TRBJ1-1	-	CASSDHTEAFF	TGTGCCAGCAGTGACCATACTGAAGCTTTCTTT
-	13	TRBV30	TRBJ2-7	-	CAWSPGHSNEQYF	TGTGCCTGGAGTCCGGGACACTCGAACGAGCAGTACTTC
-	14	TRBV5-8	TRBJ2-6	-	CASSIRAGANVLTF	TGTGCCAGCAGTATCAGGGCTGGGGCCAACGTCCTGACTTTC
-	16	TRBV11-2	TRBJ1-6	TRBD1	CASSPVVAGGNSPLHF	TGTGCCAGCAGCCCCGTAGTGGCAGGGGGAAATTCACCCCTCCACTTT
-	15	TRBV6-5	TRBJ1-1	TRBD1	CASSPQGAGYTEAFF	TGTGCCAGCAGTCCCCAGGGGGCGGGGTACACTGAAGCTTTCTTT
-	14	TRBV6-6	TRBJ2-3	-	CASSDSASTDTQYF	TGTGCCAGCAGCGACAGTGCTAGCACAGATACGCAGTATTTT
-	14	TRBV7-9	TRBJ2-7	TRBD1	CASSLDRGYYEQYF	TGTGCCAGCAGCTTGGACAGGGGATACTACGAGCAGTACTTC
-	15	TRBV6-5	TRBJ1-4	-	CASVAPRGKDEKLFF	TGTGCCAGCGTGGCCCCCAGGGGAAAGGATGAAAAACTGTTTTTT
-	13	TRBV7-2	TRBJ1-1	-	CASSPRGITEAFF	TGTGCCAGCAGCCCCAGGGGAATCACTGAAGCTTTCTTT
-	17	TRBV4-2	TRBJ2-2	TRBD2	CASSQLAGGPNTGELFF	TGTGCCAGCAGCCAATTAGCGGGGGGCCCTAACACCGGGGAGCTGTTTTTT
-	16	TRBV3-1/TRBV3-2	TRBJ1-6	-	CASSQDGSSYNSPLHF	TGTGCCAGCAGCCAAGACGGGAGCTCCTATAATTCACCCCTCCACTTT
-	13	TRBV10-1	TRBJ1-4	TRBD1	CASSGQGGEKLFF	TGCGCCAGCAGCGGACAGGGAGGTGAAAAACTGTTTTTT
-	13	TRBV10-2	TRBJ1-1	-	CASSVQVSTEAFF	TGCGCCAGCAGTGTACAGGTCAGTACTGAAGCTTTCTTT
-	15	TRBV5-4	TRBJ2-5	TRBD1	CASSVAVGRGETQYF	TGTGCCAGCAGTGTGGCGGTAGGCAGGGGGGAGACCCAGTACTTC
-	17	TRBV7-8	TRBJ1-4	TRBD1	CASSFRQGGPLLEKLFF	TGTGCCAGCAGCTTCAGACAGGGTGGACCGCTCCTCGAAAAACTGTTTTTT
-	15	TRBV6-4	TRBJ2-1	-	CASSVDPTTYNEQFF	TGTGCCAGCAGTGTCGACCCGACAACCTACAATGAGCAGTTCTTC
-	15	TRBV7-8	TRBJ2-7	TRBD2	CASSLMTSGGMEQYF	TGTGCCAGCAGCTTAATGACTAGCGGGGGGATGGAGCAGTACTTC
-	15	TRBV6-6	TRBJ1-4	-	CASSSRGSTNEKLFF	TGTGCCAGCAGCAGCCGGGGGTCAACTAATGAAAAACTGTTTTTT